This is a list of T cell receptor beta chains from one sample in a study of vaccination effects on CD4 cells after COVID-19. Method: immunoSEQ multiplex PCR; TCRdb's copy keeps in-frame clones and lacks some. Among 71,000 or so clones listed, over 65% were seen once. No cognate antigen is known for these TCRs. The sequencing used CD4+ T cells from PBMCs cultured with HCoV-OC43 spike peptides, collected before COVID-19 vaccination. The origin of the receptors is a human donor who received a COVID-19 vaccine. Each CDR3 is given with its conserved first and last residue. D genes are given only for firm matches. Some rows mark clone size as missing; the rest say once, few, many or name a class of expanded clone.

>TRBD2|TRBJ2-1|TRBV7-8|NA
TGTGCCAGCAGCTTTGGACTAGCCAGCTACAATGAGCAGTTCTTC
CASSFGLASYNEQFF
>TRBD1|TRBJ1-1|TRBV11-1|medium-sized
TGTGCCAGCAGCGTCGGGACAGGCGCCACTGAAGCTTTCTTT
CASSVGTGATEAFF
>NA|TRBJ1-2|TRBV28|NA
TGTGCCAGCTCAATGGGGGGGTCAGCCGATGGCTACACCTTC
CASSMGGSADGYTF
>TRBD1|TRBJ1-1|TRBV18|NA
TGTGCCAGCTCACCAGAGGGGACAGGGAGTTTAGCTTTCTTT
CASSPEGTGSLAFF
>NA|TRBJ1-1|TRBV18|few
TGTGCCAGCTCACCAACTCAGGTGGAAGCTTTCTTT
CASSPTQVEAFF
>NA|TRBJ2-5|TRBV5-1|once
TGCGCCAGCAGCTTGCTAGGTACCCAAGAGACCCAGTACTTC
CASSLLGTQETQYF
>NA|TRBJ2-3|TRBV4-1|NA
TGCGCCAGCAGCCAAGTAGGGGGAACAGATACGCAGTATTTT
CASSQVGGTDTQYF
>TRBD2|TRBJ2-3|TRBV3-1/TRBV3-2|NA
TGTGCCAGCAGCCCGCAAGGGGCTAGCGGGGGCACAGATACGCAGTATTTT
CASSPQGASGGTDTQYF
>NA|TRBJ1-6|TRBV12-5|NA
TGTGCTAGTGGGAGTGGGGCGAGGTCACCCCTCCACTTT
CASGSGARSPLHF
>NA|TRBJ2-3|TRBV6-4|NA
TGTGCCAGCAGTGACTCCAGGGCAGGCACAGATACGCAGTATTTT
CASSDSRAGTDTQYF
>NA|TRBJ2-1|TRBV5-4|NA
TGTGCCAGCAGCCAAAACGGCCGCTGGGAGCAGTTCTTC
CASSQNGRWEQFF
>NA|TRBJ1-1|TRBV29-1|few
TGCAGCGTAGTGGACCCCGGGACTGAAGCTTTCTTT
CSVVDPGTEAFF
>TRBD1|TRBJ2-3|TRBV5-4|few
TGTGCCAGCAGCCCGGACAGGGGAACAGATACGCAGTATTTT
CASSPDRGTDTQYF
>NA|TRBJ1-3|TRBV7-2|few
TGTGCCAGCAGAGCAGCCTCTGGAAACACCATATATTTT
CASRAASGNTIYF
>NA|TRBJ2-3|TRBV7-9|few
TGTGCCAGCAGCTTAGGCGGCACAGATACGCAGTATTTT
CASSLGGTDTQYF
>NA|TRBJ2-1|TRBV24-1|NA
TGTGCCACCGGGTCGAGTCTTACTGCTTATGAGCAGTTCTTC
CATGSSLTAYEQFF
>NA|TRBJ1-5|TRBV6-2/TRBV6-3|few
TGTGCCAGCAGTTTTGCCGGGGGAACCAATCAGCCCCAGCATTTT
CASSFAGGTNQPQHF
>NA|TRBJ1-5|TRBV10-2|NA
TGCGCCAGCAGTCGGCAGCCTCGGGAGCCCCAGCATTTT
CASSRQPREPQHF
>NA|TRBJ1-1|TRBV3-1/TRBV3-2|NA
TGTGCCAGCAGCTTTGAAGGGCTGGGCACTGAAGCTTTCTTT
CASSFEGLGTEAFF
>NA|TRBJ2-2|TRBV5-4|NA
TGTGCCAGCAGCTTGGCCACTGCGAACACCGGGGAGCTGTTTTTT
CASSLATANTGELFF
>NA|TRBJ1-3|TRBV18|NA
TGTGCCAGCTCACCAGAACAGGCCTCCTCTGGAAACACCATATATTTT
CASSPEQASSGNTIYF
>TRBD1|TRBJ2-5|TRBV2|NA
TGTGCCAGCAGTGAAAATCGACAGGGGGAGACCCAGTACTTC
CASSENRQGETQYF
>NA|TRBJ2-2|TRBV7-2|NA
TGTGCCAGCAGCTTAGAAGGGGCGGGCACCGGGGAGCTGTTTTTT
CASSLEGAGTGELFF
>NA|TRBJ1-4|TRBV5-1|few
TGCGCCAGCAGCTGGAGGATCGCAACTAATGAAAAACTGTTTTTT
CASSWRIATNEKLFF
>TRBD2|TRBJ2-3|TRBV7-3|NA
TGTGCCAGCAGCTTCGCGGGGGGGCCTACAGATACGCAGTATTTT
CASSFAGGPTDTQYF
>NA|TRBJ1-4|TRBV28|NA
TGTGCCGCAGGGCAGGCAACTAATGAAAAACTGTTTTTT
CAAGQATNEKLFF
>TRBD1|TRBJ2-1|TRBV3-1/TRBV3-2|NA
TGTGCCAGCGGGGACAGGGGTTATCGCAATGAGCAGTTCTTC
CASGDRGYRNEQFF
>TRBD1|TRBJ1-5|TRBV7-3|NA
TGTGCCAGCAGCTTAACGGACAGGAATCAGCCCCAGCATTTT
CASSLTDRNQPQHF
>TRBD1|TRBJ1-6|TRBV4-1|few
TGCGCCAGCAGCCAACCTTACCGGGACAGGGATAATTCACCCCTCCACTTT
CASSQPYRDRDNSPLHF
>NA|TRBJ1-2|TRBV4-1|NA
TGCGCCAGCAGCCAAGACCTCGGGGGTGGCTATGGCTACACCTTC
CASSQDLGGGYGYTF
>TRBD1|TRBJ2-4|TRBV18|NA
TGTGCCAGCTCACCAGAGGGACAGTGGATCAACATTCAGTACTTC
CASSPEGQWINIQYF
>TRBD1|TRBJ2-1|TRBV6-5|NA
TGTGCCAGCAGTTACTCTCCGACAGGGGGCGGGGGTCAGTTCTTC
CASSYSPTGGGGQFF
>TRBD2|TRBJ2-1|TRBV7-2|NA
TGTGCCAGCAGCTTAATGGGACTAGCAATGTCCTACAATGAGCAGTTCTTC
CASSLMGLAMSYNEQFF
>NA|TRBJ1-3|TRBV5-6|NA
TGTGCCAGCACCTCGTATTGGGGGGAATCTGGAAACACCATATATTTT
CASTSYWGESGNTIYF
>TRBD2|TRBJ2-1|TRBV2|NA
TGTGCCAGCAGTGAAGGGCTAGCGGGGGGATGGCAGTTCTTC
CASSEGLAGGWQFF
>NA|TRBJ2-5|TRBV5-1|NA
TGCGCCAGCAGCTTGGCCAGCAACCAAGAGACCCAGTACTTC
CASSLASNQETQYF
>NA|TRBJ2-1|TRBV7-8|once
TGTGCCAGCAGCTTGCGGGACGGCTCCTACAATGAGCAGTTCTTC
CASSLRDGSYNEQFF
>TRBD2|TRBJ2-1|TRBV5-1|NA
TGCGCCAGCAGGGGGGGGAGCGTAGCCGGCAATGAGCAGTTCTTC
CASRGGSVAGNEQFF
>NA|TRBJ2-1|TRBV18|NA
TGTGCCAGCTCACCGGCCCGGGCGGGGGAGCAGTTCTTC
CASSPARAGEQFF
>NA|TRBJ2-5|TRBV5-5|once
TGTGCCAGCAGCGCAGCGGGACAGACAACACGGACCCAGTACTTC
CASSAAGQTTRTQYF
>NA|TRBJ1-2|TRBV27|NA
TGTGCCAGCAGTCGCCAGGGCTATGGCTACACCTTC
CASSRQGYGYTF
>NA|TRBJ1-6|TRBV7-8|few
TGTGCCAGCAGCTTAGCCCAGGATAATTCACCCCTCCACTTT
CASSLAQDNSPLHF
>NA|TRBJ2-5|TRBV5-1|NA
TGCGCCAGCAGCTTGGGGCTGCAAGAGACCCAGTACTTC
CASSLGLQETQYF
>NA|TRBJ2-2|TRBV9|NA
TGTGCCAGCAGCGTAGGCTCGCCGGCCGGGGAGCTGTTTTTT
CASSVGSPAGELFF
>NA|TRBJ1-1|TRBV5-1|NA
TGCGCCAGCTCCTTGACGGTGGGAATGAACACTGAAGCTTTCTTT
CASSLTVGMNTEAFF
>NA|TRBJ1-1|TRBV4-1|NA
TGCGCCAGCAGCCAACCAGGGTCCTTGAACACTGAAGCTTTCTTT
CASSQPGSLNTEAFF
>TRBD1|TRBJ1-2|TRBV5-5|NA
TGTGCCAGCAGCTTTTCACAGGGGGCTTATGGCTACACCTTC
CASSFSQGAYGYTF
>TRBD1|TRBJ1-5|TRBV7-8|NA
TGTGCCATCTCGGGACAGGGTAGCAATCAGCCCCAGCATTTT
CAISGQGSNQPQHF
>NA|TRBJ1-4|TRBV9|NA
TGTGCCAGCAGCGTTGGTGGGGCTCTAGCTAATGAAAAACTGTTTTTT
CASSVGGALANEKLFF
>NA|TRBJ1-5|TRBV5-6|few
TGTGCCAGCAGAAAAGGGGGGGCTTGGATGTCTCAGCCCCAGCATTTT
CASRKGGAWMSQPQHF
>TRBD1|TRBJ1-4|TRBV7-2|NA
TGTGCCAGCAGCTTGGGACAGGTTGAAAAACTGTTTTTT
CASSLGQVEKLFF
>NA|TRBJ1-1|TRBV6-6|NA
TGTGCCAGCAGTGATCGCCGGAACACTGAAGCTTTCTTT
CASSDRRNTEAFF
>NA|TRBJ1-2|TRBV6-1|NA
TGTGCCAGCAGTGAAGACGTCAGTAACTATGGCTACACCTTC
CASSEDVSNYGYTF
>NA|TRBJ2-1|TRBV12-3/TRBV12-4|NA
TGTGCCAGCAGTCGGGCGGGTGAGCAGTTCTTC
CASSRAGEQFF
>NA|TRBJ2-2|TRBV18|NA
TGTGCCAGCTCCCAGAGGGAAGCCGGGGAGCTGTTTTTT
CASSQREAGELFF
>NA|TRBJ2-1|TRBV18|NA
TGTGCCAGCTCACCACCCGGGCCCTCCTACAATGAGCAGTTCTTC
CASSPPGPSYNEQFF
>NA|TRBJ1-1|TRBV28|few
TGTGCCAGCAGTTTATCGGAGGCACGCTTGAACACTGAAGCTTTCTTT
CASSLSEARLNTEAFF
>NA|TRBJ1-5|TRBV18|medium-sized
TGTGCCAGCTCTCGCGGCAGCAATAGCAATCAGCCCCAGCATTTT
CASSRGSNSNQPQHF
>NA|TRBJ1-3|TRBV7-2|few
TGTGCCAGCAACAGGGTACCAAACACCATATATTTT
CASNRVPNTIYF